This T cell receptor beta chain came from a study of T cell changes during pregnancy in multiple sclerosis. This CDR3 contains 15 residues. Germline trimming cut 1 base from V and 4 bases from J; bases unmatched to any gene: 3. Germline assignment: CDR1 SGHTA and CDR2 FQGTGA. The table came from immunoSEQ multiplex PCR; TCRdb's copy has only in-frame clones and leaves some out. This table has 55,000 to 65,000 clones, around nine tenths appearing once. The V and J genes are TRBV7-3 and TRBJ2-5; 10 positions match TRBD2. Sequenced here: peripheral blood, sampled in the first trimester of pregnancy. This clonotype originated in a female donor in good health, enrolled as a control in a pregnancy study. CDR3 coding DNA: TGTGCCAGCAGCTTAAGGCTAGCGGGGGTAGAGACCCAGTACTTC. It encodes CASSLRLAGVETQYF.